Below, one T cell receptor beta chain is given with its context. This clonotype was recorded at least ten times. Which antigen it targets is not known. No base-level quality is on record; no much larger clone is a single base apart. The CDR3 runs 17 amino acids, cysteine and phenylalanine included. Solely the CDR3 DNA is kept, with 51 bases framed from the first base. Trimming takes 4 bases from V and 0 bases from J, and the germline ends sit 16 bases apart. CDR1 and CDR2, per the germline V gene (reference sequence), are DFQATT and SNEGSKA. This sample is drawn from a study of T cells after yellow fever vaccination (dated by TCRdb to between 2019 and 2020). Study-level background: The SMART-Seq v4 Ultra Low Input RNA kit was used to prepare libraries from fractions with low cell numbers. To follow T-cell clones before and after both primary and booster YFV17D yellow fever vaccination, bulk TCR alpha and beta repertoires underwent longitudinal sequencing. The cohort comprised two healthy male donors, one aged 18 to 30 and one aged 30 to 40 years. Blood was drawn at multiple timepoints before and after primary and secondary immunization, with bulk PBMC replicates and cell subsets isolated.

The sample's treatment or condition label is to be understood as: live attenuated yellow fever vaccine strain. At every blood-draw timepoint, two biological replicates of bulk PBMCs were collected. A standard Ficoll-Paque protocol was used to isolate PBMCs from peripheral blood. TriZol was used to extract RNA from bulk PBMCs, CD4 and CD8 fractions, and dextramer-positive and dextramer-negative fractions. TCR cDNA was synthesized by 5'RACE template switching, through which a universal primer site and unique molecular identifiers were introduced. cDNA synthesis was primed from both the TCR alpha and TCR beta constant segments. Libraries were amplified in two PCR steps, with sample barcodes and sequencing adapters added in the second step. Sequencing of libraries was done on Illumina HiSeq 2500 (2x100 bp) or NovaSeq (2x150 bp). The authors processed their data as follows. Reads were demultiplexed and collapsed into UMI consensus sequences with MIGEC, and V(D)J alignment was performed with MiXCR. Clonotypes responding to the vaccine were identified with edgeR on replicate PBMC samples, with the criteria of FDR below 0.01 and a log2 fold change above 5 up to day 15. Bulk clonotypes were assigned CD4 or CD8 identity according to which sequenced CD4 or CD8 repertoire held them at higher abundance. The public sequencing data were trimmed at Q25 with fastp and processed into clonotypes with MiXCR by TCRdb, which kept only in-frame beta chains. For every CDR3 protein sequence, its rows merge into one entry that carries the most common genes and DNA. The V and J calls reflect TCRdb's pipeline rather than the authors' work. Present in this sample are around 400,000 distinct CDR3 sequences, around a tenth of which were seen just once. Roughly 18% of the sample lies in the top ten.

The paper as a whole reports these results and caveats: Because the study included only a couple of donors, the extent to which the findings can be generalized is limited. Because abundant contaminating clonotypes from the bulk population could be contained in FACS-sorted repertoires, computational filtering was required. A small fraction of clonotypes appeared in both the CD4 and CD8 compartments, likely as a result of convergent recombination. Compared with the primary T-cell response, the secondary T-cell response was weaker but faster, peaking on day 5 rather than day 15. Most clones expanded after primary vaccination (96% of CD4 and approximately 90% of CD8) were re-detected after the booster, suggesting that broad memory maintenance occurred.

Material: PBMCs, obtained on the day of the first yellow fever vaccination. This receptor was taken from a young man who received the YFV17D yellow fever vaccine. This sequence uses TRBV20-1 and TRBJ2-6, with no reliable assignment of the D segment. At the DNA level, the sequence is TGCAGTGCTACCCGCGGCAACACCGCCTCTGGGGCCAACGTCCTGACTTTC. Translated, this gives CSATRGNTASGANVLTF.